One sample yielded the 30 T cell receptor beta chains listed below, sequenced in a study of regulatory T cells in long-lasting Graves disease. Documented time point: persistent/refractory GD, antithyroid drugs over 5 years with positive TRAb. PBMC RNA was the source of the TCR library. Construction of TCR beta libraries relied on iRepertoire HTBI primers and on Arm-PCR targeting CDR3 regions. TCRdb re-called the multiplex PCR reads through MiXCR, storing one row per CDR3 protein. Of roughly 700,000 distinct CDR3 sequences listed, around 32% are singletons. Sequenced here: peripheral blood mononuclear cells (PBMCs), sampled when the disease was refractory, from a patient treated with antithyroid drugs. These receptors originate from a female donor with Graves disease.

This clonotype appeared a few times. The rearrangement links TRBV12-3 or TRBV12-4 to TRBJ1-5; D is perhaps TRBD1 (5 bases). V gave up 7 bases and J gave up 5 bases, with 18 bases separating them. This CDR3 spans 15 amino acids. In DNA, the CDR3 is TGTGCCAGCACCCGGGACGGCCGACCTTATCAGCCCCAGCATTTT. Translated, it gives CASTRDGRPYQPQHF.

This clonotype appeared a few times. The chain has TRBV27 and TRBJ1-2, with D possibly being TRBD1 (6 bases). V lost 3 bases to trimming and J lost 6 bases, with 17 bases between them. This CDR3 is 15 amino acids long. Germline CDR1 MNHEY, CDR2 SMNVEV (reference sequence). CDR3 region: CASSLGAGNLNGYTF. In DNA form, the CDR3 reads TGTGCCAGCAGTTTGGGGGCCGGGAACCTTAATGGCTACACCTTC.

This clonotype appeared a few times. CDR3 in amino acids: CASSPRRESEAFF. The CDR3 coding sequence is TGTGCCAGCAGTCCCCGGAGGGAATCTGAAGCTTTCTTT. The chain uses TRBV3-1 and TRBJ1-1; D remains unclear. V lost 6 bases, J lost 6 bases, and 14 bases lay in between. Germline V gene data show CDR1 as LGHDT and CDR2 as YNNKEL (reference sequence). This CDR3 has 13 residues.

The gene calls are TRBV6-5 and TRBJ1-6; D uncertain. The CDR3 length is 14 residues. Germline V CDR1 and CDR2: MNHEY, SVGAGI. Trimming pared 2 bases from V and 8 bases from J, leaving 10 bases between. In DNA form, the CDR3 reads TGTGCCAGCAGTTACGCCCATGGGGATTCACCCCTCCACTTT. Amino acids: CASSYAHGDSPLHF.

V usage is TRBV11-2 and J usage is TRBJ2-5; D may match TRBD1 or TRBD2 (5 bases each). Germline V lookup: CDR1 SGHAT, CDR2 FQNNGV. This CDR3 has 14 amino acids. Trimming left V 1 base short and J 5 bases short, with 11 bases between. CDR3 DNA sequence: TGTGCCAGCAGCTTAGGACGGGACCTGGAGACCCAGTACTTC. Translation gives CASSLGRDLETQYF.

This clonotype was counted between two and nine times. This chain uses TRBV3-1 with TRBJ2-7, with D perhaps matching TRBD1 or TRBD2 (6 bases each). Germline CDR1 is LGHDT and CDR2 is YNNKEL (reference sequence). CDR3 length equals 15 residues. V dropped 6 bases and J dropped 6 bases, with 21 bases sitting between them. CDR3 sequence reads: CASSPLGGKRLEQYF. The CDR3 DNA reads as TGTGCCAGCAGTCCCCTGGGGGGCAAGAGGCTCGAGCAGTACTTC.

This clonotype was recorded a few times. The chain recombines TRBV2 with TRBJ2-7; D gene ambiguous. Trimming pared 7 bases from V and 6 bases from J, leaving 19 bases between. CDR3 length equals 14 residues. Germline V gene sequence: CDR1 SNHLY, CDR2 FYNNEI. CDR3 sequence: CASTYSGLRGEQYF. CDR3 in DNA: TGTGCCAGCACCTATTCCGGGCTCCGTGGCGAGCAGTACTTC. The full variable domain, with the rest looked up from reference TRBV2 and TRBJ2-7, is EPEVTQTPSHQVTQMGQEVILRCVPISNHLYFYWYRQILGQKVEFLVSFYNNEISEKSEIFDDQFSVERPDGSNFTLKIRSTKLEDSAMYFCASTYSGLRGEQYFGPGTRLTVT.

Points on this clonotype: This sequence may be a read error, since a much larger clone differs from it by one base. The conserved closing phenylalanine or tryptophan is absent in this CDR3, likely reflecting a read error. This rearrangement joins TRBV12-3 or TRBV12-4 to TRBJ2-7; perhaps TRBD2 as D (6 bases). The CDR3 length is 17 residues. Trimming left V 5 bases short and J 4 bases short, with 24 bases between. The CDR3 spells CASSPRGGDGGVYEQYL. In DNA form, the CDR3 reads TGTGCCAGCAGTCCTCGAGGCGGGGATGGAGGGGTTTACGAGCAGTACCTC.

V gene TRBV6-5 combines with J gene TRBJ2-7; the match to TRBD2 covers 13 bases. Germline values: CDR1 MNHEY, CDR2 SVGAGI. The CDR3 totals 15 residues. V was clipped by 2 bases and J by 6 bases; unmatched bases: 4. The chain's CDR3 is CASSYRTSGRGEQYF. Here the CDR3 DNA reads TGTGCCAGCAGTTACCGGACTAGCGGGAGAGGCGAGCAGTACTTC.

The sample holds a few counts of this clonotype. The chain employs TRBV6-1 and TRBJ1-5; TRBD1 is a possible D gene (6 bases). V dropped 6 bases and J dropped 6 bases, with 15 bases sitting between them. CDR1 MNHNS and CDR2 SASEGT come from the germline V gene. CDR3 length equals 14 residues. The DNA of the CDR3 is TGTGCCAGCAGCCCCCAGGGGACAAGTCAGCCCCAGCATTTT. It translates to CASSPQGTSQPQHF.

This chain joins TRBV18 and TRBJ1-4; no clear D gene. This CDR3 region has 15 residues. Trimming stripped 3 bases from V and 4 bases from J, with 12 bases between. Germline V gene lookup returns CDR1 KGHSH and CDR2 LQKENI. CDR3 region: CASSPDSGSNEKLFF. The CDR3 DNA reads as TGTGCCAGCTCACCTGATTCCGGGAGTAATGAAAAACTGTTTTTT.

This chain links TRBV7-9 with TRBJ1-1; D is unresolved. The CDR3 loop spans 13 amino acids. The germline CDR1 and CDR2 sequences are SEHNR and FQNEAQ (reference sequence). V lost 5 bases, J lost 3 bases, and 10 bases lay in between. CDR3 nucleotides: TGTGCCAGCAGCCTTCCCCGGGACACTGAAGCTTTCTTT. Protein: CASSLPRDTEAFF.

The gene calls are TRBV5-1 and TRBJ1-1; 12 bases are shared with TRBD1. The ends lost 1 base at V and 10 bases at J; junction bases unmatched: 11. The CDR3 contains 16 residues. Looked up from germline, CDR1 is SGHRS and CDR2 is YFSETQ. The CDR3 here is CASSLLGGQGASAAFF. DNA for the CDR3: TGCGCCAGCAGCTTGTTAGGGGGACAGGGGGCTTCGGCAGCTTTCTTT. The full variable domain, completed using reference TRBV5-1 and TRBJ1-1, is KAGVTQTPRYLIKTRGQQVTLSCSPISGHRSVSWYQQTPGQGLQFLFEYFSETQRNKGNFPGRFSGRQFSNSRSEMNVSTLELGDSALYLCASSLLGGQGASAAFFGQGTRLTVV.

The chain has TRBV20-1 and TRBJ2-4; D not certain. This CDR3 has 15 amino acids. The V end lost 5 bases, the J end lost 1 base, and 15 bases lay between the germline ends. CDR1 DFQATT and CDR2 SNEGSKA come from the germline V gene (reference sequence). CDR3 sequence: CSAGTLAYAKNIQYF. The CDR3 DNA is TGCAGTGCTGGAACCCTGGCCTATGCCAAAAACATTCAGTACTTC.

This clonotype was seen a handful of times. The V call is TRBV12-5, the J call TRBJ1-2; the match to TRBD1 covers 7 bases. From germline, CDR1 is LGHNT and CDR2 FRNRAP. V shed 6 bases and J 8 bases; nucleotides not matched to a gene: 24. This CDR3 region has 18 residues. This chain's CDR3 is CASGISDHGISGQRGYTF. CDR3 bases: TGTGCTAGTGGCATCTCTGACCACGGGATATCGGGACAGCGCGGCTACACCTTC.

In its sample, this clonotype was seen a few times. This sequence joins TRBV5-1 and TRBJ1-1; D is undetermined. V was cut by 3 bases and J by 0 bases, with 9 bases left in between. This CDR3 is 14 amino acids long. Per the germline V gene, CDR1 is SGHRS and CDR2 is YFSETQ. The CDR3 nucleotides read TGCGCCAGCAGCTATGATGAATTGAACACTGAAGCTTTCTTT. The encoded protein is CASSYDELNTEAFF.

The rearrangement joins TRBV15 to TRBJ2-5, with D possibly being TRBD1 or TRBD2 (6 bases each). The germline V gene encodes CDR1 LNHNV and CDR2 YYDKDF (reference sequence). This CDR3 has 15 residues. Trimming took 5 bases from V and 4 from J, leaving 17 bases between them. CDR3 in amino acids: CATSRPQGGGETQYF. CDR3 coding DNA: TGTGCCACCAGCCGCCCTCAAGGGGGAGGAGAGACCCAGTACTTC.

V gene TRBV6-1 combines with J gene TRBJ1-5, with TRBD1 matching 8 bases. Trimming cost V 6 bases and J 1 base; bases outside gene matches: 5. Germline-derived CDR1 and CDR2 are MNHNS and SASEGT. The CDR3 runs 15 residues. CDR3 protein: CASRQTGASNQPQHF. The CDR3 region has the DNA TGTGCCAGCAGACAGACAGGGGCCAGCAATCAGCCCCAGCATTTT.

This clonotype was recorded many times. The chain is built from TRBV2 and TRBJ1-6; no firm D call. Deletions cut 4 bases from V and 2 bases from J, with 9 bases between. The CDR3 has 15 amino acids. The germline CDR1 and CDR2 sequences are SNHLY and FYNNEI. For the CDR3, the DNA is TGTGCCAGCAGTGTATCCGGGACCTATAATTCACCCCTCCACTTT. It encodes CASSVSGTYNSPLHF.

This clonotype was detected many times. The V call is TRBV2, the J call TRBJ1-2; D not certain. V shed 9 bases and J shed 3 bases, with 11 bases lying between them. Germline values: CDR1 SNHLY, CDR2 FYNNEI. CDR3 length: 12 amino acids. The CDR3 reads CASLREDYGYTF. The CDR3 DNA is TGTGCCAGTCTGAGGGAGGACTATGGCTACACCTTC.

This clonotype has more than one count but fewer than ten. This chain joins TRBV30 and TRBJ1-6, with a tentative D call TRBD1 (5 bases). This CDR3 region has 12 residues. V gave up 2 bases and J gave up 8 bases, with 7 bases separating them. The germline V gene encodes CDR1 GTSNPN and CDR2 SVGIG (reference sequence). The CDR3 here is CAWSQGDSPLHF. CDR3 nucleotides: TGTGCCTGGAGTCAGGGCGATTCACCCCTCCACTTT.

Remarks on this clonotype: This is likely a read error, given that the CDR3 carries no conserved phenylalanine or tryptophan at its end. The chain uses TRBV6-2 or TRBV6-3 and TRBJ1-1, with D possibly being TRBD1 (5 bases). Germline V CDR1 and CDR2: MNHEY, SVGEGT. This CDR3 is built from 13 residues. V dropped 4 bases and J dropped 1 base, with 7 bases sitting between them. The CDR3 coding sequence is TGTGCCAGCAGTTGGGGCCAGAACACTGAAGCTTTCTCT. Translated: CASSWGQNTEAFS.

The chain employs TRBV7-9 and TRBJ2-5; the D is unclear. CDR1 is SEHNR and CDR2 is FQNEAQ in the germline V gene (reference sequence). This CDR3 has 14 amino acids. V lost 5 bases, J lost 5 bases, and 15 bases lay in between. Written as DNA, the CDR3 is TGTGCCAGCAGCGCCCTGGCTAGTGGGGAGACCCAGTACTTC. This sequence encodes CASSALASGETQYF.

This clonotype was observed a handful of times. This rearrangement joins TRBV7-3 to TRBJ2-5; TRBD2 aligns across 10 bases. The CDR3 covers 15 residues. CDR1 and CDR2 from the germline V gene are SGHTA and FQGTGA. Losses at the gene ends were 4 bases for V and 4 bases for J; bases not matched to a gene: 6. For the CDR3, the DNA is TGTGCCAGCAGCTCTATAGCGGGAGGCCCAGAGACCCAGTACTTC. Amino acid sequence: CASSSIAGGPETQYF. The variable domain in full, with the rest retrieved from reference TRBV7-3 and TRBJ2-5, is GAGVSQTPSNKVTEKGKYVELRCDPISGHTALYWYRQSLGQGPEFLIYFQGTGAADDSGLPNDRFFAVRPEGSVSTLKIQRTERGDSAVYLCASSSIAGGPETQYFGPGTRLLVL.

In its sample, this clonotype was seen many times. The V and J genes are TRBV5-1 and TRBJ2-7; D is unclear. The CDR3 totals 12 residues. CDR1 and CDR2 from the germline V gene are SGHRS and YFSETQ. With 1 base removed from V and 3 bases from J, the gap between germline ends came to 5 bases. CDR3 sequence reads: CASSLNVYEQYF. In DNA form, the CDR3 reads TGCGCCAGCAGCTTGAATGTCTACGAGCAGTACTTC. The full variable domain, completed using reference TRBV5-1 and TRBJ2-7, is KAGVTQTPRYLIKTRGQQVTLSCSPISGHRSVSWYQQTPGQGLQFLFEYFSETQRNKGNFPGRFSGRQFSNSRSEMNVSTLELGDSALYLCASSLNVYEQYFGPGTRLTVT.

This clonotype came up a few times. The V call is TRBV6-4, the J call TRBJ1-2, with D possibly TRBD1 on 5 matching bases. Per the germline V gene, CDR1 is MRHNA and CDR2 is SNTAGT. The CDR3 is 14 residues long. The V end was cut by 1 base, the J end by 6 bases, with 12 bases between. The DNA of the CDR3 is TGTGCCAGCAGTGACTTTTACGGGGGGAATGGCTACACCTTC. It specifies CASSDFYGGNGYTF.

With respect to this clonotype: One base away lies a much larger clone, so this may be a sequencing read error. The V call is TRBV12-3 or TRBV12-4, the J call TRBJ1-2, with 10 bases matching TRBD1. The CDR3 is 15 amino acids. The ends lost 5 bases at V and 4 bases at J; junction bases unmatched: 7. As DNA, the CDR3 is TGTGCCAGCAGTCACCGGGACAGGGGCATCTATGGCTACACCTTC. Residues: CASSHRDRGIYGYTF.

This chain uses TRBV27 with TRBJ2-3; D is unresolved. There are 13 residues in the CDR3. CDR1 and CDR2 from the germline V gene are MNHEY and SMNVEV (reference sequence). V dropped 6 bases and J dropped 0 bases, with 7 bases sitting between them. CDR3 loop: CASRQESTDTQYF. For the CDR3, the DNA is TGTGCCAGCAGGCAGGAAAGCACAGATACGCAGTATTTT.

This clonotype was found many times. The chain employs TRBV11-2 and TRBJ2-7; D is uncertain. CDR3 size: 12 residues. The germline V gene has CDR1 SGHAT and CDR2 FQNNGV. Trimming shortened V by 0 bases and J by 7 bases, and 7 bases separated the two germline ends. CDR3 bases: TGTGCCAGCAGCTTAGATGACACAGAGCAGTACTTC. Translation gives CASSLDDTEQYF.

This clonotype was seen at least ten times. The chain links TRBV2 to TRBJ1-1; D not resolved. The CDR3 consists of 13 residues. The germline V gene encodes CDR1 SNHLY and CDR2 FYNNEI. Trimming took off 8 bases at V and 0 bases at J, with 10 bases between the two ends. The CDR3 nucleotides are TGTGCCAGCTCCGAGCATTTGAACACTGAAGCTTTCTTT. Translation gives CASSEHLNTEAFF.